A selection of T cell receptor beta chains follows, all from one sample in a study of blood T cell repertoires in COVID-19. The assay was immunoSEQ multiplex PCR, and TCRdb's table has in-frame clones only and misses some. This sample has hundreds of thousands of clones, with 89% found just once. Specimen: peripheral blood. The receptors come from a man aged 55-75 years who had recovered from COVID-19. Both conserved end residues are part of each CDR3. Each record gives: clone size, V gene, J gene, D gene, CDR3 protein, CDR3 DNA. A D gene is named only where the DNA matches it firmly. Clone size appears in some rows only: once, few, many, or a class for an expanded clone.

-	TRBV7-2	TRBJ2-1	TRBD2	CASSLEGLAGGYNEQFF	TGTGCCAGCAGCTTAGAGGGACTAGCGGGAGGATACAATGAGCAGTTCTTC
-	TRBV4-3	TRBJ2-5	TRBD2	CASSPRAGVETQYF	TGCGCCAGCAGCCCTCGCGCGGGAGTTGAGACCCAGTACTTC
-	TRBV19	TRBJ2-6	-	CASSIVHDRSSGANVLTF	TGTGCCAGTAGTATAGTTCACGACAGGAGCTCTGGGGCCAACGTCCTGACTTTC
-	TRBV6-5	TRBJ2-2	-	CASTLNPHTGELFF	TGTGCCAGCACCCTAAACCCTCATACCGGGGAGCTGTTTTTT
-	TRBV15	TRBJ2-1	-	CATSRPYSYNEQFF	TGTGCCACCAGCAGACCTTACTCCTACAATGAGCAGTTCTTC
-	TRBV7-8	TRBJ1-5	TRBD1	CASSLAGGDQPQHF	TGTGCCAGCAGCTTAGCAGGGGGCGACCAGCCCCAGCATTTT
few	TRBV13	TRBJ2-7	TRBD1	CASSSYQGAREKQYF	TGTGCCAGCAGTTCATATCAGGGGGCTCGGGAGAAGCAGTACTTC
-	TRBV7-2	TRBJ2-2	-	CASSSSGGRGELFF	TGTGCCAGCAGTTCTTCAGGTGGCCGGGGGGAGCTGTTTTTT
-	TRBV6-6	TRBJ1-6	TRBD1	CATGQDYNSPLHF	TGTGCTACGGGACAGGACTATAATTCACCCCTCCACTTT
-	TRBV28	TRBJ1-5	-	CASGGGGTGWNQPQHF	TGTGCCAGCGGAGGGGGGGGTACGGGTTGGAATCAGCCCCAGCATTTT
-	TRBV30	TRBJ1-2	TRBD1	CAWSANRGTQGGYTF	TGTGCCTGGAGTGCCAACAGGGGGACCCAGGGGGGCTACACCTTC
-	TRBV11-2	TRBJ1-4	-	CASSPRMGREKLFF	TGTGCCAGCAGCCCACGGATGGGGAGAGAAAAACTGTTTTTT
-	TRBV7-3	TRBJ2-1	-	CASSLQASVNEQFF	TGTGCCAGCAGCTTACAGGCCTCGGTGAATGAGCAGTTCTTC
-	TRBV6-1	TRBJ1-5	-	CASSDNRVGNQPQHF	TGTGCCAGCAGTGACAACAGGGTGGGCAATCAGCCCCAGCATTTT
-	TRBV18	TRBJ2-1	-	CASSRAVQGGEQFF	TGTGCCAGCTCACGCGCGGTTCAGGGAGGTGAGCAGTTCTTC
-	TRBV2	TRBJ2-5	TRBD2	CASRGLTGLAWEETQYF	TGTGCCAGCAGAGGCCTCACGGGACTAGCGTGGGAAGAGACCCAGTACTTC
-	TRBV7-8	TRBJ1-5	-	CASSQAGRNQPQHF	TGTGCCAGCAGCCAAGCGGGGAGGAATCAGCCCCAGCATTTT
-	TRBV7-3	TRBJ1-2	-	CASSLAAGEGYTF	TGTGCCAGCAGCTTAGCAGCAGGGGAAGGCTACACCTTC
-	TRBV2	TRBJ2-1	TRBD2	CASRPSGARGGGQFF	TGTGCCAGCAGACCTAGCGGGGCCCGCGGGGGAGGGCAGTTCTTC
-	TRBV7-2	TRBJ1-2	-	CASSRDSSEYGYTF	TGTGCCAGCAGCCGCGACAGTTCAGAATATGGCTACACCTTC
-	TRBV27	TRBJ2-1	-	CASSLRSPLYNEQFF	TGTGCCAGCAGTTTACGTTCCCCCCTATACAATGAGCAGTTCTTC
-	TRBV5-1	TRBJ2-1	TRBD2	CASSLGREVAVNEQFF	TGCGCCAGCAGCTTGGGGCGGGAGGTAGCGGTCAATGAGCAGTTCTTC
-	TRBV27	TRBJ2-7	TRBD2	CASSRPGLAGEKQYF	TGTGCCAGCAGCCGTCCGGGACTAGCGGGAGAGAAGCAGTACTTC
-	TRBV7-3	TRBJ2-3	TRBD2	CASSTPGGTQYF	TGTGCCAGCAGCACCCCGGGGGGTACGCAGTATTTT
-	TRBV28	TRBJ1-6	TRBD1	CASSTGRGLSPLHF	TGTGCCAGCAGCACCGGGAGGGGGCTCTCACCCCTCCACTTT
-	TRBV27	TRBJ2-7	TRBD2	CASSLGTSAYEQYF	TGTGCCAGCAGCTTAGGGACTAGCGCCTACGAGCAGTACTTC
-	TRBV5-1	TRBJ1-4	-	CASSLRTAGNEKLFF	TGCGCCAGCAGTCTCAGGACAGCCGGTAATGAAAAACTGTTTTTT
-	TRBV19	TRBJ2-7	TRBD1	CASSPRGYRGQYEQYF	TGTGCCAGTAGTCCCCGAGGTTACAGGGGGCAGTACGAGCAGTACTTC
-	TRBV11-3	TRBJ2-1	TRBD2	CASSRLAGAFNEQFF	TGTGCCAGCAGTCGACTAGCGGGAGCGTTCAATGAGCAGTTCTTC
-	TRBV11-2	TRBJ2-7	TRBD1	CASSGGTGPVEEQYF	TGTGCCAGCAGCGGGGGGACAGGCCCCGTTGAGGAGCAGTACTTC
-	TRBV28	TRBJ2-2	-	CASSTTPGWAGELFF	TGTGCCAGCAGTACCACCCCAGGGTGGGCCGGGGAGCTGTTTTTT
many	TRBV13	TRBJ2-2	-	CASSRETNTGELFF	TGTGCCAGCAGCCGGGAGACTAACACCGGGGAGCTGTTTTTT
-	TRBV20-1	TRBJ1-1	-	CSARDPGEAFF	TGCAGTGCTAGAGATCCGGGAGAAGCTTTCTTT
-	TRBV5-4	TRBJ2-1	TRBD2	CASSLETSGRSYNEQFF	TGTGCCAGCAGCTTGGAGACTAGCGGGAGGTCCTACAATGAGCAGTTCTTC
-	TRBV4-3	TRBJ2-3	-	CASSQNPGISRGDTQYF	TGCGCCAGCAGCCAAAACCCGGGAATCTCGCGAGGGGATACGCAGTATTTT
-	TRBV5-6	TRBJ1-2	-	CASSLAQANYGYTF	TGTGCCAGCAGCTTGGCCCAGGCTAACTATGGCTACACCTTC
-	TRBV7-3	TRBJ2-1	TRBD2	CASSSSGGRVGNEQFF	TGTGCCAGCAGTTCGTCTGGCGGGAGAGTTGGAAATGAGCAGTTCTTC
-	TRBV6-1	TRBJ2-2	TRBD2	CASSASLAGGGGELFF	TGTGCCAGCAGTGCATCACTAGCGGGAGGGGGCGGGGAGCTGTTTTTT
-	TRBV28	TRBJ1-5	TRBD1	CASSYPQGASNQPQHF	TGTGCCAGCAGCTATCCACAGGGGGCTAGCAATCAGCCCCAGCATTTT
-	TRBV19	TRBJ2-1	-	CATTVGYNEQFF	TGTGCCACTACGGTCGGTTACAATGAGCAGTTCTTC
-	TRBV15	TRBJ1-4	-	CATSRGGAENEKLFF	TGTGCCACCAGCCGAGGTGGGGCGGAGAATGAAAAACTGTTTTTT
-	TRBV5-8	TRBJ2-3	-	CASSLVRDTQYF	TGTGCCAGCAGCTTGGTCAGGGATACGCAGTATTTT
-	TRBV3-1/TRBV3-2	TRBJ2-5	TRBD2	CASSQGAGLAGGRGETQYF	TGTGCCAGCAGCCAAGGGGCGGGACTAGCGGGGGGTCGTGGAGAGACCCAGTACTTC
-	TRBV29-1	TRBJ1-5	-	CSAGQRNQPQHF	TGCAGTGCCGGACAACGCAATCAGCCCCAGCATTTT
-	TRBV19	TRBJ2-6	-	CASSIWSSGANVLTF	TGTGCCAGTAGTATATGGAGCTCTGGGGCCAACGTCCTGACTTTC
-	TRBV14	TRBJ1-1	-	CASSQGGLKNTEAFF	TGTGCCAGCAGCCAGGGGGGACTTAAGAACACTGAAGCTTTCTTT
-	TRBV11-3	TRBJ2-7	TRBD1	CASKGTGDEQYF	TGTGCCAGCAAAGGGACAGGGGACGAGCAGTACTTC
-	TRBV7-3	TRBJ2-2	-	CASSPGGTGWTGELFF	TGTGCCAGCAGCCCGGGGGGCACAGGTTGGACTGGGGAGCTGTTTTTT